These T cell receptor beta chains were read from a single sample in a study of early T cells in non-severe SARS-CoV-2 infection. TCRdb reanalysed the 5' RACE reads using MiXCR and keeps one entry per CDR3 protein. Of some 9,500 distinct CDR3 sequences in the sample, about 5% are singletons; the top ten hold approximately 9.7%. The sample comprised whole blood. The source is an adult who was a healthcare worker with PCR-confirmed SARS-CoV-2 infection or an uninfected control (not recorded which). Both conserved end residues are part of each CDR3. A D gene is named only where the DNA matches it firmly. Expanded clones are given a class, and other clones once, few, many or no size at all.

cdr3_aa: CATANSGGSGNEQFF
cdr3_nt: TGTGCCACCGCGAACAGCGGGGGTAGTGGGAATGAGCAGTTCTTC
d_call: TRBD2
v_call: TRBV6-2/TRBV6-3
clone_size: medium-sized
j_call: TRBJ2-1

cdr3_aa: CASSPGTGGAYEQYF
cdr3_nt: TGTGCCAGCTCACCCGGGACAGGGGGCGCATACGAGCAGTACTTC
d_call: TRBD1
v_call: TRBV18
clone_size: many
j_call: TRBJ2-7

cdr3_aa: CASSSPRGEQYF
cdr3_nt: TGCGCCAGCAGCTCCCCCCGAGGAGAGCAGTACTTC
d_call: NA
v_call: TRBV4-1
clone_size: many
j_call: TRBJ2-7

cdr3_aa: CASSPTQVRGEAFF
cdr3_nt: TGTGCCAGTAGTCCGACCCAGGTGCGGGGTGAAGCTTTCTTT
d_call: NA
v_call: TRBV19
clone_size: medium-sized
j_call: TRBJ1-1

cdr3_aa: CATHEVLGGERDTQYF
cdr3_nt: TGTGCCACCCACGAGGTTTTAGGGGGGGAACGAGATACGCAGTATTTT
d_call: NA
v_call: TRBV28
clone_size: many
j_call: TRBJ2-3

cdr3_aa: CASSLVHPVKETQYF
cdr3_nt: TGCGCCAGCAGCTTGGTACACCCAGTAAAAGAGACCCAGTACTTC
d_call: NA
v_call: TRBV5-1
clone_size: many
j_call: TRBJ2-5

cdr3_aa: CASKERGNEQFF
cdr3_nt: TGTGCCAGTAAGGAGCGAGGCAATGAGCAGTTCTTC
d_call: NA
v_call: TRBV19
clone_size: medium-sized
j_call: TRBJ2-1

cdr3_aa: CASSGTSAFLGEQFF
cdr3_nt: TGTGCCAGCAGCGGGACTAGCGCCTTCTTGGGTGAGCAGTTCTTC
d_call: TRBD2
v_call: TRBV12-3/TRBV12-4
clone_size: medium-sized
j_call: TRBJ2-1

cdr3_aa: CSADLGDQPQHF
cdr3_nt: TGCAGTGCTGATTTGGGGGATCAGCCCCAGCATTTT
d_call: NA
v_call: TRBV20-1
clone_size: medium-sized
j_call: TRBJ1-5

cdr3_aa: CSVEEDSNTEAFF
cdr3_nt: TGCAGCGTTGAGGAGGATTCGAACACTGAAGCTTTCTTT
d_call: NA
v_call: TRBV29-1
clone_size: medium-sized
j_call: TRBJ1-1

cdr3_aa: CSALTTGTRRNTIYF
cdr3_nt: TGCAGTGCTTTAACGACAGGGACGCGTAGAAACACCATATATTTT
d_call: TRBD1
v_call: TRBV20-1
clone_size: NA
j_call: TRBJ1-3

cdr3_aa: CASSQDTGAGETQYF
cdr3_nt: TGTGCCAGCAGCCAAGATACGGGGGCGGGAGAGACCCAGTACTTC
d_call: NA
v_call: TRBV3-1
clone_size: many
j_call: TRBJ2-5

cdr3_aa: CASSFQGGYNEQFF
cdr3_nt: TGCGCCAGCAGCTTTCAGGGGGGGTACAATGAGCAGTTCTTC
d_call: NA
v_call: TRBV5-1
clone_size: many
j_call: TRBJ2-1

cdr3_aa: CASRSDPDTQYF
cdr3_nt: TGTGCCAGCAGATCAGACCCAGATACGCAGTATTTT
d_call: NA
v_call: TRBV7-2
clone_size: many
j_call: TRBJ2-3

cdr3_aa: CASSLDPGLAGGPEQFF
cdr3_nt: TGTGCCAGCAGCTTAGATCCTGGACTAGCGGGAGGGCCGGAGCAGTTCTTC
d_call: TRBD2
v_call: TRBV11-3
clone_size: medium-sized
j_call: TRBJ2-1

cdr3_aa: CASSPISGRASYEQYF
cdr3_nt: TGTGCCAGCAGCCCTATTAGCGGGAGGGCAAGCTACGAGCAGTACTTC
d_call: TRBD2
v_call: TRBV7-9
clone_size: medium-sized
j_call: TRBJ2-7

cdr3_aa: CASSLDRPNRAFF
cdr3_nt: TGTGCCAGCAGCTTGGATAGACCTAACCGGGCTTTCTTT
d_call: NA
v_call: TRBV11-3
clone_size: medium-sized
j_call: TRBJ1-1

cdr3_aa: CASSLLNTEAFF
cdr3_nt: TGTGCCAGCAGTCTCTTGAACACTGAAGCTTTCTTT
d_call: NA
v_call: TRBV12-3/TRBV12-4
clone_size: many
j_call: TRBJ1-1

cdr3_aa: CASSYSTASYYEQYF
cdr3_nt: TGTGCCAGCAGTTACTCGACCGCTAGCTACTACGAGCAGTACTTC
d_call: NA
v_call: TRBV6-2/TRBV6-3
clone_size: many
j_call: TRBJ2-7

cdr3_aa: CASTRTSGSSYEQYF
cdr3_nt: TGTGCCAGCACCCGGACTAGCGGGAGCTCCTACGAGCAGTACTTC
d_call: TRBD2
v_call: TRBV6-1
clone_size: many
j_call: TRBJ2-7

cdr3_aa: CASSYDRDNEQFF
cdr3_nt: TGTGCCAGCAGTTACGACAGGGACAATGAGCAGTTCTTC
d_call: TRBD1
v_call: TRBV6-2/TRBV6-3
clone_size: many
j_call: TRBJ2-1

cdr3_aa: CASSGVISLSYNEQFF
cdr3_nt: TGCGCCAGCAGTGGAGTAATTTCCCTCTCCTACAATGAGCAGTTCTTC
d_call: NA
v_call: TRBV10-1
clone_size: medium-sized
j_call: TRBJ2-1

cdr3_aa: CASSFGTGASGNTIYF
cdr3_nt: TGTGCCAGCAGCTTCGGAACAGGGGCGTCTGGAAACACCATATATTTT
d_call: TRBD1
v_call: TRBV11-2
clone_size: many
j_call: TRBJ1-3

cdr3_aa: CASSLETGGGKTQYF
cdr3_nt: TGCGCCAGCAGCTTGGAGACAGGGGGCGGCAAGACCCAGTACTTC
d_call: TRBD1
v_call: TRBV5-1
clone_size: many
j_call: TRBJ2-5

cdr3_aa: CASSTGQNTGELFF
cdr3_nt: TGCGCCAGCAGCACGGGACAGAACACCGGGGAGCTGTTTTTT
d_call: NA
v_call: TRBV5-1
clone_size: medium-sized
j_call: TRBJ2-2